These T cell receptor beta chains were read from a single sample in a study of control samples from healthy donors and cancer patients. The table came from immunoSEQ multiplex PCR; TCRdb's copy has only in-frame clones and leaves some out. The sample shows about 160,000 clones, over 90% of them seen only once. Sequenced: blood. These receptors all stem from a woman in her 30s in good health. Each CDR3 is given with its conserved first and last residue. A D gene is named only where the DNA matches it firmly. A clone size is listed for some rows: how often the clone was seen (once, few, many), or a class if it is expanded.

J gene	D gene	V gene	clone size	CDR3 protein	CDR3 DNA
TRBJ2-7	TRBD1	TRBV28	-	CASSLGQDYYEQYF	TGTGCCAGCAGTTTGGGACAGGACTACTACGAGCAGTACTTC
TRBJ2-5	-	TRBV24-1	few	CATSDLNYDQETQYF	TGTGCCACCAGTGATCTGAACTACGACCAAGAGACCCAGTACTTC
TRBJ2-3	-	TRBV28	-	CASSLTGIRTDTQYF	TGTGCCAGCAGTTTAACCGGGATTCGCACAGATACGCAGTATTTT
TRBJ1-4	-	TRBV30	-	CAWGRQTATNEKLFF	TGTGCCTGGGGGAGACAGACAGCAACTAATGAAAAACTGTTTTTT
TRBJ1-2	-	TRBV20-1	-	CSARGSQTTIF	TGCAGTGCTAGAGGTTCCCAGACGACCATTTTC
TRBJ2-3	-	TRBV7-9	-	CASSSMRRDTDTQYF	TGTGCCAGCAGCTCTATGAGACGGGACACAGATACGCAGTATTTT
TRBJ1-5	TRBD1	TRBV7-8	-	CASSLRDRGRRNQPQHF	TGTGCCAGCAGCTTAAGGGACAGGGGAAGAAGGAATCAGCCCCAGCATTTT
TRBJ1-1	-	TRBV7-9	-	CATMTLTEAFF	TGTGCCACCATGACTCTTACTGAAGCTTTCTTT
TRBJ2-7	-	TRBV7-6	-	CASSLISGQANSYEQYF	TGTGCCAGCAGCTTAATCTCTGGTCAGGCGAACTCCTACGAGCAGTACTTC
TRBJ1-5	-	TRBV28	-	CASSLGGPQHF	TGTGCCAGCAGTTTAGGGGGGCCGCAGCATTTT
TRBJ1-5	-	TRBV28	-	CASSSPKGDRDQPQHF	TGTGCCAGCAGTTCCCCTAAAGGGGATCGGGATCAGCCCCAGCATTTT
TRBJ2-7	-	TRBV18	-	CASSKSGLGEQYF	TGTGCCAGCTCAAAATCAGGTTTGGGCGAGCAGTACTTC
TRBJ1-2	TRBD1	TRBV5-6	-	CASSFDRALGGYTF	TGTGCCAGCAGCTTTGACAGGGCCCTTGGAGGCTACACCTTC
TRBJ1-6	-	TRBV28	-	CASRIDTASWSPLHF	TGTGCCAGCAGAATTGACACGGCGAGTTGGTCACCCCTCCACTTT
TRBJ2-5	-	TRBV4-1	-	CASSQVLAEETQYF	TGCGCCAGCAGCCAAGTTCTGGCAGAGGAGACCCAGTACTTC
TRBJ1-5	-	TRBV18	-	CASSPRGEWSHQPQHF	TGTGCCAGCTCACCAAGAGGGGAATGGAGCCATCAGCCCCAGCATTTT
TRBJ1-6	-	TRBV28	-	CASSPGWGASPLHF	TGTGCCAGCAGCCCCGGGTGGGGGGCTTCACCCCTCCACTTT
TRBJ1-6	-	TRBV7-9	-	CASSVLSAPLHF	TGTGCCAGCAGCGTACTCTCGGCACCCCTCCACTTT
TRBJ2-5	-	TRBV30	-	CAWIGRGETQYF	TGTGCCTGGATCGGGCGGGGAGAGACCCAGTACTTC
TRBJ1-6	-	TRBV27	-	CASNRQAVGSPLHF	TGTGCCAGCAACAGACAGGCCGTTGGTTCACCCCTCCACTTT
TRBJ2-1	TRBD2	TRBV9	-	CASSVGSSGGREQFF	TGTGCCAGCAGCGTAGGGTCTAGCGGGGGGCGAGAGCAGTTCTTC
TRBJ1-1	-	TRBV30	-	CAWSHVPGLPNTEAFF	TGTGCCTGGAGCCACGTCCCCGGACTCCCGAACACTGAAGCTTTCTTT
TRBJ2-7	-	TRBV5-1	-	CASSLAVRDEQYF	TGCGCCAGCAGCTTGGCCGTACGGGACGAGCAGTACTTC
TRBJ2-3	TRBD2	TRBV5-1	once	CASSLDWRGDTDTQYF	TGCGCCAGCAGCTTGGATTGGCGGGGGGACACAGATACGCAGTATTTT
TRBJ2-1	-	TRBV3-1/TRBV3-2	-	CASSQEAYNEQFF	TGTGCCAGCAGCCAAGAGGCCTACAATGAGCAGTTCTTC
TRBJ1-2	-	TRBV9	-	CASSVDRGNYGYTF	TGTGCCAGCAGCGTAGATCGGGGGAACTATGGCTACACCTTC
TRBJ1-1	TRBD1	TRBV6-6	-	CASSYKGASTEAFF	TGTGCCAGCAGTTACAAGGGGGCGAGCACTGAAGCTTTCTTT
TRBJ1-6	-	TRBV3-1/TRBV3-2	-	CASSQVQYNSPLHF	TGTGCCAGCAGCCAAGTTCAGTATAATTCACCCCTCCACTTT
TRBJ2-2	TRBD2	TRBV4-1	few	CASSQGGLAGVGTGELFF	TGCGCCAGCAGCCAAGGTGGACTAGCGGGAGTGGGCACCGGGGAGCTGTTTTTT
TRBJ1-5	TRBD1	TRBV5-6	-	CASSSGTRDRGHNQPQHF	TGTGCCAGCAGCTCGGGCACCCGGGACAGGGGGCATAATCAGCCCCAGCATTTT
TRBJ2-1	TRBD2	TRBV2	-	CASSQPGLAGENLFF	TGTGCCAGCAGTCAGCCGGGACTAGCGGGAGAAAACCTGTTCTTC
TRBJ2-7	-	TRBV5-1	once	CASSFGRITYEQYF	TGCGCCAGCAGCTTTGGGAGAATTACCTACGAGCAGTACTTC
TRBJ2-1	TRBD2	TRBV14	-	CASSQDLAGVSYNEQFF	TGTGCCAGCAGCCAAGATCTGGCGGGAGTTTCCTACAATGAGCAGTTCTTC
TRBJ2-7	TRBD2	TRBV4-2	-	CASSQETSGGVTLKYEQYF	TGTGCCAGCAGCCAAGAGACTAGCGGGGGAGTTACACTGAAATACGAGCAGTACTTC
TRBJ1-1	TRBD1	TRBV3-1/TRBV3-2	few	CASGTGQGFTEAFF	TGTGCCAGCGGAACGGGACAGGGGTTCACTGAAGCTTTCTTT
TRBJ2-7	-	TRBV5-6	-	CASSVGTEQYF	TGTGCCAGCAGCGTAGGGACAGAGCAGTACTTC
TRBJ1-2	TRBD1	TRBV11-3	-	CASRNRTGGGYTF	TGTGCCAGCAGAAATCGGACAGGCGGAGGCTACACCTTC
TRBJ1-6	-	TRBV4-1	-	CASSLESGDSPLHF	TGCGCCAGCAGCCTGGAGTCTGGCGATTCACCCCTCCACTTT
TRBJ1-2	TRBD1	TRBV30	-	CAWSDLRQGLYGYTF	TGTGCCTGGAGCGACCTTCGACAGGGCCTCTATGGCTACACCTTC
TRBJ1-6	-	TRBV7-3	-	CASSLIDRQTYNSPLHF	TGTGCCAGCAGCTTAATCGACCGACAGACGTATAATTCACCCCTCCACTTT
TRBJ2-2	TRBD1	TRBV5-1	-	CASSLDRDRALFF	TGCGCCAGCAGCTTGGACCGGGACAGGGCCCTGTTTTTT
TRBJ2-3	TRBD2	TRBV4-1	-	CASSQLSGGVTDTQYF	TGCGCCAGCAGCCAACTTAGCGGGGGGGTCACAGATACGCAGTATTTT
TRBJ1-6	-	TRBV7-8	-	CASSLTYNSPLHF	TGTGCCAGCAGCTTAACCTATAATTCACCCCTCCACTTT
TRBJ1-2	-	TRBV7-9	once	CASSEGHGRDYGYTF	TGTGCCAGCAGCGAGGGACATGGCAGGGACTATGGCTACACCTTC
TRBJ2-1	-	TRBV7-2	-	CASSEVGFDYNEQFF	TGTGCCAGCAGCGAAGTCGGGTTTGACTACAATGAGCAGTTCTTC
TRBJ2-6	-	TRBV2	-	CASSHTRIGANVLTF	TGTGCCAGCAGTCATACCAGGATTGGGGCCAACGTCCTGACTTTC
TRBJ1-5	-	TRBV2	-	CASSVSINQPQHF	TGTGCCAGCAGTGTTTCAATTAATCAGCCCCAGCATTTT